These 24 T cell receptor beta chains were all obtained from the same sample, sequenced in a study of regulatory T cells in long-lasting Graves disease. To make TCR beta libraries, researchers used iRepertoire HTBI primers and Arm-PCR of CDR3 regions. MiXCR was run by TCRdb on the multiplex PCR reads, yielding one entry per CDR3 protein. The sample lists a few hundred thousand distinct CDR3 sequences; 15% to 20% were seen once. The sample's time point: newly diagnosed GD, antithyroid drugs for less than 3 months. PBMC RNA was the source of the TCR library. These same records also appear under a second study, on T cells in Graves' hyperthyroidism and ophthalmopathy.

This specimen consisted of peripheral blood mononuclear cells (PBMCs), obtained at new diagnosis, from a patient treated with antithyroid drugs. The source of these receptors is a woman aged 25 to 39 with Graves disease.

The gene calls are TRBV11-2 and TRBJ1-6; possibly TRBD1 for D (5 bases). The CDR3 spans 14 residues. V lost 4 bases and J lost 4, with 8 bases in between. The V gene's germline CDR1 is SGHAT and CDR2 FQNNGV. The CDR3 nucleotides are TGTGCCAGCAGCTGGGACCTTTATAATTCACCCCTCCACTTT. Translating it yields CASSWDLYNSPLHF. Together with reference TRBV11-2 and TRBJ1-6, the CDR3 gives the full variable domain: EAGVAQSPRYKIIEKRQSVAFWCNPISGHATLYWYQQILGQGPKLLIQFQNNGVVDDSQLPKDRFSAERLKGVDSTLKIQPAKLEDSAVYLCASSWDLYNSPLHFGNGTRLTVT.

Many counts were recorded for this clonotype. The chain joins TRBV7-2 to TRBJ1-1, with TRBD1 matching 11 bases. Germline V gene sequence: CDR1 SGHTA, CDR2 FQGNSA. This CDR3 spans 17 amino acids. The junction had 7 bases not matched to a gene; V was cut back by 4 bases and J by 0 bases. The CDR3 DNA is TGTGCCAGCAGCTCCCGGGACAGGGGGTTCATGAACACTGAAGCTTTCTTT. Translating gives CASSSRDRGFMNTEAFF. The whole variable domain, filled in from reference TRBV7-2 and TRBJ1-1, reads GAGVSQSPSNKVTEKGKDVELRCDPISGHTALYWYRQSLGQGLEFLIYFQGNSAPDKSGLPSDRFSAERTGGSVSTLTIQRTQQEDSAVYLCASSSRDRGFMNTEAFFGQGTRLTVV.

In its sample, this clonotype was seen many times. V is TRBV20-1 and J is TRBJ1-5; no definite D call. The CDR3 is 12 residues long. The V end was cut by 6 bases, the J end by 5 bases, with 11 bases between. Germline CDR1 and CDR2: DFQATT and SNEGSKA (reference sequence). The DNA for the CDR3 is TGCAGTGCGGGGATACCGGATCAGCCCCAGCATTTT. It yields the protein CSAGIPDQPQHF.

Of note for this clonotype: A single base is all that separates this from a far larger clone, so a read error is likely. The chain is built from TRBV20-1 and TRBJ2-7, with 8 bases aligning to TRBD2. This CDR3 region has 15 residues. V trimming: 5 bases; J trimming: 7 bases; junction bases outside the gene matches: 16. Looked up from germline, CDR1 is DFQATT and CDR2 is SNEGSKA (reference sequence). The CDR3 coding sequence is TGCAGTGCTCCCGACGGGGGGGGGGCCTACAATGAGCAGTACTTC. Protein sequence: CSAPDGGGAYNEQYF.

Ten or more counts support this clonotype. The chain employs TRBV18 and TRBJ1-5, with D perhaps matching TRBD1 (5 bases). This CDR3 contains 15 residues. Germline V gene sequence: CDR1 KGHSH, CDR2 LQKENI. Trimming stripped 1 base from V and 8 bases from J, with 15 bases between. The CDR3 DNA is TGTGCCAGCTCACCACGGGCCGGGACCGCGGAGCCCCAGCATTTT. Protein sequence: CASSPRAGTAEPQHF.

This clonotype was detected ten times or more. The rearrangement joins TRBV20-1 to TRBJ2-1, with 13 nucleotides matching TRBD2. The CDR3 length is 18 residues. V gave up 3 bases and J gave up 0 bases; unmatched junction bases: 8. Germline CDR1 reads DFQATT; CDR2 reads SNEGSKA (reference sequence). CDR3 DNA: TGCAGTGCTAGGACTAGCGGGGGGATCCCGAGCTCCTACAATGAGCAGTTCTTC. It codes for CSARTSGGIPSSYNEQFF.

In this sample, this clonotype turned up many times. The CDR3 DNA reads TGTGCCAGCATCGAGCGGGGGGGTTTTCGAGAGACCCAGTACTTC. As protein: CASIERGGFRETQYF. The rearrangement joins TRBV28 to TRBJ2-5; TRBD2 matches at 10 bases. J lost 4 bases, V lost 7 bases, and 9 bases had no gene match. Germline assignment: CDR1 MDHEN and CDR2 SYDVKM. The CDR3 sequence is 15 residues long.

This rearrangement joins TRBV24-1 to TRBJ2-2, with D possibly TRBD1 on 5 matching bases. This CDR3 is 15 amino acids long. Germline CDR1 is KGHDR and CDR2 is SFDVKD. V lost 9 bases and J lost 0, with 13 bases in between. The CDR3 nucleotides are TGTGCCACCTGCGACAGCTACGCGAACACCGGGGAGCTGTTTTTT. Translation: CATCDSYANTGELFF.

In this sample, this clonotype turned up many times. The V and J genes are TRBV19 and TRBJ2-1, with 7 bases aligning to TRBD2. The CDR3 spans 16 residues. Germline CDR1 reads LNHDA; CDR2 reads SQIVND (reference sequence). V shed 3 bases and J 0 bases; nucleotides not matched to a gene: 5. The CDR3 coding sequence is TGTGCCAGTAGTATGTGGGGGGGGTTCTCCTACAATGAGCAGTTCTTC. Protein sequence: CASSMWGGFSYNEQFF.

V usage is TRBV5-4 and J usage is TRBJ2-2; 9 nucleotides align to TRBD2. The germline V gene encodes CDR1 SGHNT and CDR2 YYREEE (reference sequence). V lost 4 bases to trimming and J lost 6 bases; unmatched junction nucleotides: 7. The CDR3 extends over 15 amino acids. CDR3 sequence reads: CASSKAGGRAGELFF. The CDR3 DNA sequence: TGTGCCAGCAGCAAGGCGGGGGGGCGGGCCGGGGAGCTGTTTTTT.

This clonotype was counted many times. The V gene is TRBV2, the J gene TRBJ1-1, with a tentative D call TRBD1 (5 bases). V dropped 7 bases and J dropped 0 bases, with 12 bases sitting between them. In germline, CDR1 is SNHLY, CDR2 FYNNEI. The CDR3 is made up of 14 amino acids. This chain's CDR3 is CASMKGLMNTEAFF. Written as DNA, the CDR3 is TGTGCCAGCATGAAGGGACTCATGAACACTGAAGCTTTCTTT. The full variable domain, rest sourced from reference TRBV2 and TRBJ1-1, is EPEVTQTPSHQVTQMGQEVILRCVPISNHLYFYWYRQILGQKVEFLVSFYNNEISEKSEIFDDQFSVERPDGSNFTLKIRSTKLEDSAMYFCASMKGLMNTEAFFGQGTRLTVV.

This clonotype was seen ten or more times. The rearrangement uses TRBV7-2 and TRBJ1-2; 9 nucleotides align to TRBD1. This CDR3 comprises 15 residues. Losses at the gene ends were 5 bases for V and 2 bases for J; bases not matched to a gene: 6. Germline CDR1 reads SGHTA; CDR2 reads FQGNSA. The CDR3 bases are TGTGCCAGCAGCGTTGACAGGGGGAGGAACTATGGCTACACCTTC. Translated: CASSVDRGRNYGYTF.

This clonotype occurred a few times. The J gene is TRBJ2-4, the V gene TRBV9, with unresolved D. V was trimmed by 0 bases and J by 0 bases, leaving 10 bases between them. Germline V gene sequence: CDR1 SGDLS, CDR2 YYNGEE. The CDR3 is made up of 16 amino acids. The CDR3 DNA is TGTGCCAGCAGCGTAGAAGGGCTTGGAGCCAAAAACATTCAGTACTTC. Its protein product is CASSVEGLGAKNIQYF.

Ten or more counts support this clonotype. This chain uses TRBV2 with TRBJ1-1; no definite D call. In germline, CDR1 is SNHLY, CDR2 FYNNEI. V lost 7 bases and J lost 8, with 11 bases in between. The CDR3 is 11 amino acids. Written as DNA, the CDR3 is TGTGCCAGCAATATTCGATTGGAAGCTTTCTTT. The encoded protein is CASNIRLEAFF.

This clonotype was recorded at least ten times. CDR3 in DNA: TGCGCCAGCAGCCAAGTCGGCACAGGGGGTGCGAGGGGCTACACCTTC. This gives the protein CASSQVGTGGARGYTF. The chain joins TRBV4-1 to TRBJ1-2, with 8 bases identical to TRBD1. Germline trimming cut 1 base from V and 8 bases from J; bases unmatched to any gene: 12. CDR1 and CDR2 (germline): MGHRA, YSYEKL. The CDR3 is 16 residues long.

This clonotype was counted ten times or more. This chain links TRBV7-8 with TRBJ2-2; 8 bases agree with TRBD2. Germline CDR1 and CDR2: SGHVS and FQNEAQ. With 2 bases clipped from V and 5 bases from J, the junction kept 1 base outside the gene matches. CDR3 size: 14 residues. CDR3 residues: CASSLREGTGELFF. The CDR3 coding sequence is TGTGCCAGCAGCTTACGGGAGGGAACCGGGGAGCTGTTTTTT.

On this clonotype: A far bigger clonotype differs at one base, so this is likely a read error. The final CDR3 position lacks the conserved phenylalanine or tryptophan, pointing to a likely read error. J is TRBJ1-5 and V is TRBV6-2 or TRBV6-3; D unresolved. Germline V lookup: CDR1 MNHEY, CDR2 SVGEGT. There are 16 residues in the CDR3. Between the trimmed V and J ends, which lost 5 bases and 4 bases, there was a span of 18 bases. The CDR3 DNA is TGTGCCAGCAGTGAAGTTCAGTCCAGCTGGAATCAGCCCCAGCATCTT. This encodes CASSEVQSSWNQPQHL.

At least ten counts were recorded for this clonotype. This chain connects TRBV20-1 to TRBJ2-3; TRBD2 agrees at 15 bases. V shed 1 base, J shed 3 bases, and the junction held 5 bases outside the gene matches. This CDR3 spans 17 amino acids. Germline CDR1 reads DFQATT; CDR2 reads SNEGSKA (reference sequence). The CDR3 DNA reads as TGCAGTGCTAGAGCTATCGGGACTAGCGGGGGGACAGATACGCAGTATTTT. It specifies CSARAIGTSGGTDTQYF.

With respect to this clonotype: A much larger clone sits a single nucleotide away, making a read error possible. The rearrangement links TRBV19 to TRBJ2-5; D may be TRBD2 (7 bases). The CDR3 is made up of 13 amino acids. The germline V and J ends were trimmed by 6 bases and 11 bases, with 19 bases remaining between them. CDR1 and CDR2 (germline): LNHDA, SQIVND (reference sequence). The CDR3 spells CASRLGGDNEQYF. Written as DNA, the CDR3 is TGTGCCAGTAGACTAGGGGGGGACAATGAGCAGTACTTC.

This clonotype appeared many times. This rearrangement joins TRBV20-1 to TRBJ1-2; TRBD1 aligns across 10 bases. V shed 6 bases, J shed 4 bases, and the junction held 8 bases outside the gene matches. Germline assignment: CDR1 DFQATT and CDR2 SNEGSKA (reference sequence). The CDR3 is 14 amino acids. The CDR3 coding sequence is TGCAGTGCAAATCCGGGACAGGGGATCTATGGCTACACCTTC. Amino acid sequence: CSANPGQGIYGYTF.

This clonotype appeared many times. DNA of the CDR3: TGTGCCAGCAGTTACGCAGGGACAGGGGATAACTATGGCTACACCTTC. Its protein product is CASSYAGTGDNYGYTF. The chain links TRBV6-2 or TRBV6-3 to TRBJ1-2, with 10 positions matching TRBD1. With V trimmed by 2 bases and J by 1 base, 4 bases remained unmatched. This CDR3 is built from 16 residues. Germline V lookup: CDR1 MNHEY, CDR2 SVGEGT.

This clonotype was observed a single time. This chain joins TRBV12-3 or TRBV12-4 and TRBJ2-3, with D hard to call. The CDR3 is made up of 12 amino acids. V lost 8 bases and J lost 4, with 10 bases in between. The CDR3 here is CASAPSPDTQYF. CDR3 sequence (DNA): TGTGCCAGCGCCCCGAGTCCAGATACGCAGTATTTT.

This clonotype was seen at least ten times. The chain combines TRBV24-1 with TRBJ1-5; unclear D gene. The V gene lost 6 bases and the J gene lost 4 bases, with 12 bases spanning the gap. The CDR3 is 14 residues long. Germline-derived CDR1 and CDR2 are KGHDR and SFDVKD. DNA of the CDR3: TGTGCCACCAGTATATTTGGAGGTAATCAGCCCCAGCATTTT. Encoded protein: CATSIFGGNQPQHF.

The chain has TRBV19 and TRBJ1-6; D unresolved. Trimming took off 5 bases at V and 8 bases at J, with 16 bases between the two ends. This CDR3 has 15 amino acids. The germline gives CDR1 LNHDA, CDR2 SQIVND (reference sequence). The CDR3: CASSGGRRVYSPLHF. The CDR3 nucleotides read TGTGCCAGTAGTGGAGGAAGGAGGGTTTATTCACCCCTCCACTTT. Based on the CDR3 plus reference TRBV19 and TRBJ1-6, the full variable domain is DGGITQSPKYLFRKEGQNVTLSCEQNLNHDAMYWYRQDPGQGLRLIYYSQIVNDFQKGDIAEGYSVSREKKESFPLTVTSAQKNPTAFYLCASSGGRRVYSPLHFGNGTRLTVT.